This TCR beta chain was recorded in a study of cytomegalovirus exposure and HLA in healthy donors. The CDR3 runs 15 residues. V was clipped by 3 bases and J by 6 bases, with 14 bases between them. The germline V gene encodes CDR1 KGHSH and CDR2 LQKENI. This clone has only a few counts. PCR employed 60 Vbeta and 13 Jbeta primers. Sequenced by immunoSEQ multiplex PCR; TCRdb stores in-frame clones only, minus some. The sample lists 95,000 to 150,000 clones; around 78% were seen once. The chain is built from TRBV18 and TRBJ2-2; a weak D match, TRBD2 (7 bases). This receptor was obtained from a man aged 50 or older in good health and CMV-seronegative. Sequencing was done on a sample of PBMCs. The CDR3 DNA follows: TGTGCCAGCTCACCGACCGGGGGGCGCGCCGGGGAGCTGTTTTTT. Its protein is CASSPTGGRAGELFF.